The clone carrying this T cell receptor beta chain was observed once. Its antigen remains unidentified. This record belongs to a study of CD8 T cells in ankylosing spondylitis. Study results and caveats: A motif in TCR beta, a set of 8 or 9 highly homologous variants, appeared characteristic of ankylosing spondylitis blood. Disease-linked clones reportedly showed significant enrichment in matched ankylosing spondylitis synovial fluid. Those disease-linked clones were CD8+; they were also relatively rare in peripheral blood.

This CDR3 has 17 residues. Germline V gene sequence: CDR1 SGHVS, CDR2 FQNEAQ. With V trimmed by 1 base and J by 6 bases, 8 bases remained unmatched. MiXCR, applied by TCRdb to the 5' RACE reads, yields one record per CDR3 protein. Here the sample spans approximately 140,000 distinct CDR3 sequences, roughly 44% being singletons. The TCR comes from a male donor with ankylosing spondylitis. V is TRBV7-8 and J is TRBJ1-5; 11 bases agree with TRBD1. Input material: synovial fluid, either unsorted or a sorted T cell fraction (not recorded which). The CDR3 here is CASSLEPGQGARQPQHF. The CDR3 nucleotides read TGTGCCAGCAGCTTAGAACCCGGACAGGGGGCTCGTCAGCCCCAGCATTTT. The whole variable domain, filled in from reference TRBV7-8 and TRBJ1-5, reads GAGVSQSPRYKVAKRGQDVALRCDPISGHVSLFWYQQALGQGPEFLTYFQNEAQLDKSGLPSDRFFAERPEGSVSTLKIQRTQQEDSAVYLCASSLEPGQGARQPQHFGDGTRLSIL.